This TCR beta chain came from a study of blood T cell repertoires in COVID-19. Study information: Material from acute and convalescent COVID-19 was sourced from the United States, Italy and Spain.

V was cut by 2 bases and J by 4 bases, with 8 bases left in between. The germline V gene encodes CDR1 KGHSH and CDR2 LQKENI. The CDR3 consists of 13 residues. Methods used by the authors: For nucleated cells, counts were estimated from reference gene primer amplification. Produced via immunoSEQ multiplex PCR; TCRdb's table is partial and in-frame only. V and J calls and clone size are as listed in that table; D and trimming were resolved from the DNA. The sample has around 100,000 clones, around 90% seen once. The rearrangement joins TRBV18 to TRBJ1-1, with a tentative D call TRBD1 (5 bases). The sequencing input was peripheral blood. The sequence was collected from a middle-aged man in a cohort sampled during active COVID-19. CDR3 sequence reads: CASSPGGSTEAFF. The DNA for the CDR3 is TGTGCCAGCTCACCAGGGGGGAGCACTGAAGCTTTCTTT.